This T cell receptor beta chain is drawn from a study of blood T cells in healthy people across ages. The use of a sample-barcoded 5' primer and a J-beta primer mix characterized a second PCR of about 7 to 12 cycles. Each cDNA molecule, via a template-switch adaptor with 12 random nucleotides, was tagged. TCRdb recomputed calls from the 5' RACE reads with MiXCR, one row per CDR3 protein. Here the sample spans roughly 640,000 distinct CDR3 sequences, approximately 30% being singletons. This CDR3 is 14 amino acids long. The V segment lost 6 bases and the J segment 11 bases; nucleotides outside the gene matches: 12. CDR1 MNHEY and CDR2 SMNVEV come from the germline V gene (reference sequence). Study-level results: The long-lived group displayed more naive CD4+ cells, plus higher diversity, than the aged donors did.

A note on this clonotype: The antigen is not known.

Per-sample yields of isolated PBMCs were at least 6 million. The chain has TRBV27 and TRBJ1-4, with 7 positions matching TRBD1. Source material: blood. This receptor was identified in an elderly woman in good health. CDR3 loop: CASRGTAPTQKLFF. Here the CDR3 DNA reads TGTGCCAGCAGAGGGACAGCCCCTACCCAGAAACTGTTTTTT.